These T cell receptor beta chains were read from a single sample in a study of beta chain features in type 1 diabetes. Libraries were prepared by immunoSEQ multiplex PCR; TCRdb keeps only in-frame clonotypes and omits some of them. The table lists over 150,000 clones, over 7.5% of them singletons. The sequencing sample was made of central memory CD4+ T cells from blood. The source of these receptors is a man between 18 and 35 years old in good health. CDR3s include the opening cysteine and the closing phenylalanine or tryptophan. The D gene is left open where the match is weak.

v_call	cdr3_length	d_call	j_call	cdr3_aa
TRBV7-2	13	.	TRBJ2-7	CASSFTTEGEQYF
TRBV13	13	.	TRBJ1-2	CASSLNRAYGYTF
TRBV28	16	.	TRBJ1-4	CASSRDSYGTNEKLFF
TRBV5-5	15	.	TRBJ2-7	CASSLVPGQQHEQYF
TRBV5-4	13	.	TRBJ2-5	CASSLRVHGTQYF
TRBV19	13	.	TRBJ1-1	CASGQTLNTEAFF
TRBV12-5	14	TRBD1	TRBJ2-1	CASGQGQAYNEQFF
TRBV2	14	TRBD1	TRBJ1-1	CASSLYRGGTEAFF
TRBV19	15	.	TRBJ2-6	CASSNMVSGANVLTF
TRBV14	14	.	TRBJ2-1	CASSPGLRYNEQFF
TRBV30	13	.	TRBJ2-5	CAWSRGAGETQYF
TRBV28	13	.	TRBJ1-2	CASSPGPNYGYTF
TRBV6-5	14	TRBD1	TRBJ1-2	CASSRGQLNYGYTF
TRBV7-9	15	.	TRBJ2-7	CASSLRSGGRNEQYF
TRBV6-6	15	.	TRBJ2-3	CASSYARSSTDTQYF
TRBV9	15	.	TRBJ1-5	CASSVGALGNQPQHF
TRBV7-7	16	TRBD2	TRBJ2-1	CASSWTSGVSYNEQFF
TRBV28	15	TRBD1	TRBJ1-1	CASNSRGAKNTEAFF
TRBV5-1	15	TRBD1	TRBJ1-2	CASSLEAGGGYGYTF
TRBV18	14	.	TRBJ2-3	CASSPRREADTQYF
TRBV6-6	14	.	TRBJ2-3	CASSYSPGDYTQYF
TRBV15	13	.	TRBJ1-1	CATSSAGRAEAFF
TRBV5-6	12	TRBD1	TRBJ2-1	CASGTGGNEQFF
TRBV6-5	15	.	TRBJ1-2	CASSYSRTVSYGYTF
TRBV6-1	11	.	TRBJ1-1	CASSDNRVAFF
TRBV2	15	.	TRBJ2-1	CASTSDSRSYNEQFF
TRBV30	13	.	TRBJ1-6	CAWRSDGNSPLHF
TRBV5-1	15	TRBD1	TRBJ2-2	CASYDPTGGSGELFF
TRBV4-3	14	.	TRBJ1-1	CASSPGRGSTEAFF
TRBV18	17	TRBD2	TRBJ2-1	CASSPPKLSGRAAEQFF
TRBV27	14	.	TRBJ2-1	CASFGASSYNEQFF
TRBV29-1	14	.	TRBJ2-3	CSVGSGEGTDTQYF
TRBV7-9	11	.	TRBJ2-7	CASSSGGGVHF
TRBV7-9	14	.	TRBJ1-5	CASSLGQGLQPQHF
TRBV18	16	TRBD1	TRBJ2-5	CASSRDFVTGGETQYF
TRBV5-1	13	.	TRBJ1-2	CASSNDNSYGYTF
TRBV7-7	15	.	TRBJ2-5	CASSQNRHLQETQYF
TRBV5-5	18	TRBD1	TRBJ1-1	CASTPRGDRGRVHPEAFF
TRBV9	14	.	TRBJ1-5	CASSVGQNNQPQHF
TRBV6-1	15	TRBD1	TRBJ2-7	CASSRGQGSSYEQYF
TRBV15	16	TRBD1	TRBJ1-5	CATSRDLSAGGQPQHF
TRBV6-5	15	TRBD1	TRBJ1-2	CASSSPRQGADGYTF
TRBV7-3	15	.	TRBJ2-3	CASSFQTGSTDTQYF
TRBV28	13	TRBD1	TRBJ1-2	CASSLGGGIGYTF
TRBV29-1	15	.	TRBJ1-1	CSVERDKTVGTEAFF
TRBV30	12	.	TRBJ1-2	CAWSITGSGYTF
TRBV28	13	.	TRBJ1-2	CASSLDWDYGYTF
TRBV29-1	14	.	TRBJ2-7	CSVEQAGASYEQYF
TRBV7-2	13	.	TRBJ2-5	CASSFRPGETQYF
TRBV4-3	17	TRBD1	TRBJ2-2	CASSLDPGGADTGELFF
TRBV7-2	14	TRBD1	TRBJ1-2	CASSLVTGVNGYTF
TRBV4-2	17	TRBD2	TRBJ2-3	CASSQGGLAGSTDTQYF
TRBV28	14	.	TRBJ2-5	CASSAGPLQETQYF
TRBV4-3	14	TRBD1	TRBJ1-2	CASSQLRGPYGYTF
TRBV13	15	.	TRBJ2-3	CASSLSLLPTDTQYF
TRBV14	13	TRBD1	TRBJ1-1	CASSQGTGGKAFF
TRBV7-3	13	.	TRBJ2-5	CASSRNYQETQYF
TRBV30	15	.	TRBJ2-1	CAWRRYYQPYNEQFF
TRBV19	16	.	TRBJ2-3	CASSPLLVNRTDTQYF
TRBV7-2	14	TRBD2	TRBJ2-1	CASSPSGVSNEQFF